This TCR beta chain is drawn from a study of monozygotic twins with inflammatory bowel disease. Study results and limitations: Other individuals had fewer clonotypes in common with IBD patients than with healthy twins, especially with disease activity.

Whole blood without T cell sorting served as the source of isolated total RNA. Making each TCR library took 3,000 to 4,000 ng of total RNA. Template switching appended UMIs that held a 6-nucleotide sample barcode. With the 5' RACE reads reprocessed, TCRdb shows one record per CDR3 protein and no DNA. The table lists more than 300,000 distinct CDR3 sequences. Notes on this clonotype: The antigen is not known.

This CDR3 region has 14 residues. Germline-derived CDR1 and CDR2 are KGHSH and LQKENI. V gene TRBV18 combines with J gene TRBJ2-7; checking the TCRdb D call of TRBD1 is not possible without DNA. The sequenced sample was blood. The TCR sequence derives from a human donor with ulcerative colitis or Crohn's disease, or a healthy co-twin of an affected twin (not recorded which). The CDR3 sequence: CASSPAARAYEQYF.